This entry lists 18 T cell receptor beta chains sequenced from one sample in a study of metastatic and nonmetastatic thyroid tumors. Each patient came to thyroid surgery without any prior treatment (of any kind). TCRdb called clones again from the PCR reads with MiXCR. Of about 15,000 clones in the sample, roughly 4% were seen once. Sequencing was carried out using tumor tissue. Receptors were obtained from a female donor with papillary thyroid cancer or a benign thyroid nodule (not recorded which). Some clones in this sample may be carry-over from other donors' samples.

The genes are TRBV12-3 or TRBV12-4 and TRBJ1-2; the match to TRBD1 covers 8 bases. The CDR3 sequence is 14 residues long. V dropped 8 bases and J dropped 4; count of bases not matched to a gene: 9. The CDR3 here is CASSTGEGSYGYTF. In nucleotides, the CDR3 is TGTGCCAGCTCGACAGGGGAGGGTAGCTATGGCTACACCTTC.

V usage is TRBV27 and J usage is TRBJ1-1; 8 nucleotides match TRBD1. This CDR3 comprises 15 residues. Germline lookup yields CDR1 MNHEY and CDR2 SMNVEV (reference sequence). The V segment lost 6 bases and the J segment 5 bases; nucleotides outside the gene matches: 11. CDR3 region: CASSPFQGAQTEAFF. CDR3 sequence (DNA): TGTGCCAGCAGCCCTTTCCAGGGGGCTCAGACTGAAGCTTTCTTT.

The chain joins TRBV11-2 to TRBJ2-3; 13 bases agree with TRBD2. Germline V gives CDR1 SGHAT, CDR2 FQNNGV. The CDR3 length is 19 residues. J gave up 5 bases and V 2 bases, and 13 bases lay outside the gene matches. This chain's CDR3 is CASSLYMRGLAGTKDTQYF. Here the CDR3 DNA reads TGTGCCAGCAGCTTATACATGAGGGGACTAGCGGGGACGAAAGATACGCAGTATTTT.

The gene calls are TRBV5-1 and TRBJ2-3; D is unclear. CDR3 length equals 14 residues. Germline V gene data show CDR1 as SGHRS and CDR2 as YFSETQ. V shed 0 bases and J shed 7 bases, with 12 bases lying between them. The CDR3 region is CASSLAYARYTQYF. The CDR3 region has the DNA TGCGCCAGCAGCTTGGCCTATGCGAGGTATACGCAGTATTTT.

Only a few counts were recorded for this clone. The gene calls are TRBV11-3 and TRBJ2-2; D possibly uses TRBD1 or TRBD2 (5 bases each). V lost 8 bases to trimming and J lost 1 base, with 8 bases between them. This CDR3 comprises 13 residues. The germline V gene has CDR1 SGHNT and CDR2 YENEEA. The chain's CDR3 is CASGTWNTGELFF. CDR3 DNA sequence: TGTGCCAGCGGGACCTGGAACACCGGGGAGCTGTTTTTT.

This clone turned up a few times. This chain links TRBV11-2 with TRBJ2-2; 8 bases align to TRBD1. The ends lost 7 bases at V and 4 bases at J; junction bases unmatched: 17. Germline loops: CDR1 SGHAT, CDR2 FQNNGV. CDR3 length equals 18 residues. This CDR3 is CASKPWTGNYRSTGELFF. As DNA, the CDR3 is TGTGCCAGCAAACCGTGGACAGGGAACTATCGGAGCACCGGGGAGCTGTTTTTT.

This sequence joins TRBV18 and TRBJ2-5; 10 bases map to TRBD2. The CDR3 sequence is 17 residues long. From germline, CDR1 is KGHSH and CDR2 LQKENI. Germline trimming cut 4 bases from V and 3 bases from J; bases unmatched to any gene: 11. CDR3 coding DNA: TGTGCCAGCTCACGACACGTCAGCGGGGGGGCAAAAGAGACCCAGTACTTC. Translated: CASSRHVSGGAKETQYF. The full variable domain, completed using reference TRBV18 and TRBJ2-5, is NAGVMQNPRHLVRRRGQEARLRCSPMKGHSHVYWYRQLPEEGLKFMVYLQKENIIDESGMPKERFSAEFPKEGPSILRIQQVVRGDSAAYFCASSRHVSGGAKETQYFGPGTRLLVL.

The genes are TRBV6-1 and TRBJ1-3; D is undetermined. Trimming pared 1 base from V and 4 bases from J, leaving 11 bases between. Germline V gene data show CDR1 as MNHNS and CDR2 as SASEGT. The CDR3 extends over 15 amino acids. CDR3: CASSEGAGKGNTIYF. The CDR3 bases are TGTGCCAGCAGTGAAGGGGCAGGAAAAGGAAACACCATATATTTT.

The rearrangement uses TRBV3-1 and TRBJ1-4, with 12 bases fitting TRBD1. CDR1 and CDR2 from the germline V gene are LGHDT and YNNKEL (reference sequence). The CDR3 length is 23 residues. The junction had 29 bases not matched to a gene; V was cut back by 4 bases and J by 8 bases. The CDR3 DNA is TGTGCCAGCAGCCTAGCCGGGACAGGGGGCGCCGGGGGACGCTTTGGTTATGACGAAAAACTGTTTTTT. This sequence encodes CASSLAGTGGAGGRFGYDEKLFF.

This clone came up a few times. The chain couples TRBV11-2 to TRBJ1-1; 9 bases fit TRBD1. The germline CDR1 and CDR2 sequences are SGHAT and FQNNGV. This CDR3 contains 15 residues. V shed 5 bases, J shed 4 bases, and the junction held 8 bases outside the gene matches. The CDR3, as DNA: TGTGCCAGCAGCCCTTTGACAGGGGGTTTCACTGAAGCTTTCTTT. Protein sequence: CASSPLTGGFTEAFF.

This clone was seen a few times. The chain couples TRBV28 to TRBJ2-6, with 8 bases lining up with TRBD2. The CDR3 has 21 amino acids. Germline CDR1 and CDR2: MDHEN and SYDVKM. V lost 4 bases and J lost 4; bases outside the gene matches: 21. The CDR3 region is CASSSQARASLAGSGANVLTF. The CDR3 coding sequence is TGTGCCAGCAGTTCCCAGGCAAGAGCTTCATTAGCGGGATCAGGGGCCAACGTCCTGACTTTC.

The chain carries TRBV7-3 and TRBJ2-2; D remains ambiguous. Between the trimmed V and J ends, which lost 2 bases and 5 bases, there was a span of 6 bases. CDR1 SGHTA and CDR2 FQGTGA come from the germline V gene. The CDR3 contains 13 residues. The CDR3 loop is CASSLEWTGELFF. CDR3 coding DNA: TGTGCCAGCAGCTTAGAGTGGACCGGGGAGCTGTTTTTT.

This clone showed up just a few times. The CDR3 loop is CASRGQGNTEAFF. CDR3 nucleotide sequence: TGTGCCAGCAGGGGGCAGGGGAACACTGAAGCTTTCTTT. The chain carries TRBV28 and TRBJ1-1; tentative D call: TRBD1 (5 bases). The CDR3 extends over 13 amino acids. CDR1 MDHEN and CDR2 SYDVKM come from the germline V gene. V was shortened by 6 bases and J by 1 base, with 9 bases between the two germline ends.

The gene calls are TRBV28 and TRBJ1-2; TRBD1 might be the D (5 bases). From germline, CDR1 is MDHEN and CDR2 SYDVKM. Trimming pared 8 bases from V and 8 bases from J, leaving 21 bases between. The CDR3 has 14 amino acids. The CDR3 reads CASVNSGTGQGYTF. The CDR3 coding sequence is TGTGCCAGCGTAAATTCCGGGACCGGTCAAGGCTACACCTTC.

This clone turned up a few times. J is TRBJ2-2 and V is TRBV28; D may be TRBD2 (6 bases). Looked up from germline, CDR1 is MDHEN and CDR2 is SYDVKM. This CDR3 is 15 amino acids long. Trimming cost V 3 bases and J 2 bases, with 10 bases left between them. CDR3 region: CASSFGTQNTGELFF. The CDR3 nucleotides read TGTGCCAGCAGTTTCGGGACTCAAAACACCGGGGAGCTGTTTTTT.

The rearrangement links TRBV10-3 to TRBJ1-1, with 11 bases fitting TRBD1. The CDR3 runs to 16 residues. Trimming took 3 bases from V and 0 from J; bases not matched to a gene: 3. Germline loops: CDR1 ENHRY, CDR2 SYGVKD. The DNA for the CDR3 is TGTGCCATCAGTGACGGACAGGGGGCATTGAACACTGAAGCTTTCTTT. Translated: CAISDGQGALNTEAFF.

To note about this clone: Other DNA variants within this sample encode the same CDR3. The V and J genes are TRBV6-1 and TRBJ1-2; the match to TRBD1 covers 8 bases. V shed 6 bases, J shed 0 bases, and the junction held 3 bases outside the gene matches. Per germline, CDR1 MNHNS and CDR2 SASEGT. The CDR3 has 14 amino acids. The CDR3 DNA follows: TGTGCCAGCAGAGACAGGGGAGCTAACTATGGCTACACCTTC. As protein: CASRDRGANYGYTF.

This clone was counted only a few times. The V and J genes are TRBV6-2 or TRBV6-3 and TRBJ1-6; D is ambiguous. Germline CDR1 is MNHEY and CDR2 is SVGEGT. The CDR3 has 14 amino acids. Trimming stripped 6 bases from V and 7 bases from J, with 13 bases between. CDR3 residues: CASRGLAWNSPLHF. The CDR3 nucleotides are TGTGCCAGCAGAGGACTAGCATGGAATTCACCCCTCCACTTT.